A selection of T cell receptor beta chains follows, all from one sample in a study of blood T cell repertoires in COVID-19. Using immunoSEQ multiplex PCR, the repertoire was profiled, and TCRdb retains in-frame clones only, with some absent. The sample consists of roughly 200,000 clones, about 91% of them appearing once. The sequencing sample was made of PBMCs or T cells enriched from blood (not recorded which). These receptors originate from a woman between 40 and 50 years old with acute COVID-19. Both conserved end residues are part of each CDR3. D genes are given only for firm matches. Clone sizes are given selectively: once, few, many, or a class where the clone is expanded.

j_call clone_size v_call d_call cdr3_nt cdr3_aa
TRBJ2-5 once TRBV5-5 NA TGTGCCAGCAGCTTGGACCCCCCCGGGACCCAGTACTTC CASSLDPPGTQYF
TRBJ1-6 NA TRBV25-1 NA TGTGCCAGCAGTCTGACATCTGTATATAATTCACCCCTCCACTTT CASSLTSVYNSPLHF
TRBJ2-4 NA TRBV15 TRBD2 TGTGCCACCAGCAGAGATACGGGGGGAGCCAAAAACATTCAGTACTTC CATSRDTGGAKNIQYF
TRBJ1-2 NA TRBV12-2 NA TGTGCAAGTCGCTTAGCGGACGATCAAGACAGGGGGCATAACGGCTACACCTTC CASRLADDQDRGHNGYTF
TRBJ1-1 once TRBV11-2 NA TGTGCCGGACAGAACACTGAAGCTTTCTTT CAGQNTEAFF
TRBJ1-1 NA TRBV6-5 NA TGTGCCAGCAGGGCGGGGAGGGGTTTATACACTGAAGCTTTCTTT CASRAGRGLYTEAFF
TRBJ1-1 NA TRBV3-1/TRBV3-2 TRBD1 TGTGCCAGCAGCACAGGGGGTCTATTGGCTTTCTTT CASSTGGLLAFF
TRBJ2-2 NA TRBV18 TRBD2 TGTGCCAGCTCACCTAGGCTAGCGGCGAACACCGGGGAGCTGTTTTTT CASSPRLAANTGELFF
TRBJ2-3 NA TRBV2 NA TGTGCCAGCAGGGAATTCGAGTCCCGCACAGATACGCAGTATTTT CASREFESRTDTQYF
TRBJ1-1 NA TRBV14 NA TGTGCACTAGGCGCAAACACTGAAGCTTTCTTT CALGANTEAFF
TRBJ2-5 NA TRBV7-2 NA TGTGCCAGCAGCTTAGCTAGGGGAGGCCAATCAAGGGAGACCCAGTACTTC CASSLARGGQSRETQYF
TRBJ2-1 NA TRBV3-1/TRBV3-2 TRBD2 TGTGCCAGCAGCCAAGACCAAAGCCTAGCGGGAGGGACTTACAATGAGCAGTTCTTC CASSQDQSLAGGTYNEQFF
TRBJ2-2 NA TRBV25-1 NA TGTGCCAGCAGTGCTTGGGGGGAAAAGGACGGGGAGCTGTTTTTT CASSAWGEKDGELFF
TRBJ2-1 NA TRBV14 NA TGTGCCAGCAGCCAAGAAGTTGGGGGGGCCACTTTCAATGAGCAGTTCTTC CASSQEVGGATFNEQFF
TRBJ1-1 NA TRBV7-8 NA TGTGCCAGCAGCAAAACAGAGAACACTGAAGCTTTCTTT CASSKTENTEAFF
TRBJ1-2 NA TRBV6-5 TRBD1 TGTGCCAGCAGCCTCGACAGGGCAGGAGGCTACACCTTC CASSLDRAGGYTF
TRBJ2-2 NA TRBV12-5 TRBD1 TGTGCTAGTTGGCCGGGACAGAAGAACACCGGGGAGCTGTTTTTT CASWPGQKNTGELFF
TRBJ2-3 NA TRBV27 NA TGTGCCATACGGGTGATGGGCACAGATACGCAGTATTTT CAIRVMGTDTQYF
TRBJ2-1 NA TRBV29-1 TRBD1 TGCAGCGTTACATTGGACAGGGTCAATGAGCAGTTCTTC CSVTLDRVNEQFF
TRBJ1-1 NA TRBV4-1 NA TGCGCCAGCAGCCTGGGACACTCGAACACTGAAGCTTTCTTT CASSLGHSNTEAFF
TRBJ2-2 NA TRBV2 NA TGTGCCCGAGGACACCCCGGGACCGGGGAGCTGTTTTTT CARGHPGTGELFF
TRBJ1-2 NA TRBV3-1/TRBV3-2 TRBD1 TGTGCCAGCAGTCCCTTAGTCCAGGGGGGACAGGGCTACACCTTC CASSPLVQGGQGYTF
TRBJ1-5 NA TRBV19 NA TGTGCCAGTAGTGCTGACAGGATAAAAGATCAGCCCCAGCATTTT CASSADRIKDQPQHF
TRBJ1-2 NA TRBV27 TRBD1 TGTGCCAGCAGTTCAGCGAACCGGGACAGGGGACCGGGATATGGCTACACCTTC CASSSANRDRGPGYGYTF
TRBJ2-7 NA TRBV18 TRBD2 TGTGCCAGCTCACTGACTAGCGTTCCCTACGAGCAGTACTTC CASSLTSVPYEQYF
TRBJ1-2 few TRBV6-1 TRBD1 TGTGCCAGCAGTTATTCCCCGGACAGGGGAGGCTACACCTTC CASSYSPDRGGYTF
TRBJ2-5 NA TRBV5-1 TRBD2 TGCGCCAGCAGCCAGACTAGCGGGAGAGAAGAGACCCAGTACTTC CASSQTSGREETQYF
TRBJ2-7 NA TRBV7-8 NA TGTGCCAGCAGCTTAGGCGGGGTCCGCTACGAGCAGTACTTC CASSLGGVRYEQYF
TRBJ2-7 NA TRBV4-1 TRBD2 TGCGCCAGCAGCCAAGGGACTAGCGGGGGTTACGAGCAGTACTTC CASSQGTSGGYEQYF
TRBJ2-7 NA TRBV6-5 NA TGTGCCAGCAGGGAGGGACAGTCCGAGCAGTACTTC CASREGQSEQYF
TRBJ1-6 NA TRBV9 TRBD1 TGTGCCAGCAGCGTCCAAACAGGGGGCGGTTTGATATCCTATAATTCACCCCTCCACTTT CASSVQTGGGLISYNSPLHF
TRBJ1-6 NA TRBV10-3 TRBD1 TGTGCCATCAGATCGGGACAGGAGGGGAATTCACCCCTCCACTTT CAIRSGQEGNSPLHF
TRBJ1-6 NA TRBV30 TRBD1 TGTGCCTGGATATCCAGGGGGTATAATTCACCCCTCCACTTT CAWISRGYNSPLHF
TRBJ2-7 NA TRBV9 NA TGTGCCAGCAGCGTAGGAGAGGGCTTGGGATACGAGCAGTACTTC CASSVGEGLGYEQYF
TRBJ2-3 NA TRBV3-1/TRBV3-2 TRBD2 TGTGCCAGCAGCCTGTCCTCATCTAGCGGGGGGGCGACAGATACGCAGTATTTT CASSLSSSSGGATDTQYF
TRBJ2-7 NA TRBV18 NA TGTGCCAGCTCACCCTCGGGAGTAAACTTGTACGAGCAGTACTTC CASSPSGVNLYEQYF
TRBJ1-1 NA TRBV7-9 TRBD1 TGTGCCAGCAGCTTTTACAGGGGGCCTGGGACTGAAGCTTTCTTT CASSFYRGPGTEAFF
TRBJ2-1 NA TRBV3-1/TRBV3-2 TRBD2 TGTGCCAGCAGCCAAAAGTACTTGCTAGCGGGGGGGATGTGGTACAATGAGCAGTTCTTC CASSQKYLLAGGMWYNEQFF
TRBJ1-5 NA TRBV6-5 NA TGTGCCAGCAGCCCCCTCGGAGGGAGCAATCAGCCCCAGCATTTT CASSPLGGSNQPQHF
TRBJ1-3 NA TRBV12-5 TRBD1 TGTGCTAGTGGTTTGGGGACAGGGGGTGTTTTGGGTAGCACCATATATTTT CASGLGTGGVLGSTIYF
TRBJ2-2 NA TRBV7-9 NA TGTGCCAGCAGCCCTTTTCCCGGGACCGGGGAGCTGTTTTTT CASSPFPGTGELFF
TRBJ2-2 NA TRBV6-5 NA TGTGCCAGCACAAAAGGGGGAGGGACCGGGGAGCTGTTTTTT CASTKGGGTGELFF
TRBJ1-4 NA TRBV7-9 TRBD1 TGTGCCAGCAGCTTCCCTGGACAGGGGGGTAACGAAAAACTGTTTTTT CASSFPGQGGNEKLFF
TRBJ1-2 NA TRBV9 TRBD1 TGTGCCAGCAGCCTTACTCCGGGACAGGGTAATGGCTACACCTTC CASSLTPGQGNGYTF
TRBJ1-2 NA TRBV5-5 NA TGTGCCAGCAGATCTGGACAGCCGGCGGGCTACACCTTC CASRSGQPAGYTF
TRBJ2-2 NA TRBV14 NA TGTGCCAGCAGCCTGGGACGGGGAGGTCTTCGTTTCCCCACCGGGGAGCTGTTTTTT CASSLGRGGLRFPTGELFF
TRBJ2-5 NA TRBV5-1 TRBD1 TGCGCCAGCACCAGGGACAGCCAAGAGACCCAGTACTTC CASTRDSQETQYF
TRBJ2-7 NA TRBV12-3/TRBV12-4 NA TGTGCCAGCAGGCAGGGGTACGAGCAGTACTTC CASRQGYEQYF
TRBJ1-6 NA TRBV2 TRBD1 TGTGCCAGCAGTTACTCCGGGACAGGGGCTTCACCCCTCCACTTT CASSYSGTGASPLHF
TRBJ2-5 few TRBV7-9 TRBD1 TGTGCCAGCAATCTTGGGTGGGCCGGGACAGGGATACAAGAGACCCAGTACTTC CASNLGWAGTGIQETQYF
TRBJ2-7 NA TRBV21-1 NA TGTGCCAGCAGCAAAAATTGGGGACAGGGAGACTCCTACGAGCAGTACTTC CASSKNWGQGDSYEQYF
TRBJ2-7 NA TRBV21-1 NA TGTGCCAGCAAACCCCAGAAGGCTAGCGGGAGTCCCTACGAGCAGTACTTC CASKPQKASGSPYEQYF
TRBJ2-1 NA TRBV15 NA TGTGCCACCAGCAGGGACCTTGGGGGAGGCCCCTCCTACAATGGGCAGTTCTTC CATSRDLGGGPSYNGQFF
TRBJ1-1 NA TRBV19 NA TGTGCCAGTGCGGGGTGGGACACTGAAGCTTTCTTT CASAGWDTEAFF
TRBJ1-1 NA TRBV5-8 NA TGTGCCAGCAGCTTGGTAGGGGGTAGGGGGAACACTGAAGCTTTCTTT CASSLVGGRGNTEAFF